This TCR beta chain was retrieved from a study of shared clonotypes between healthy human individuals. The protocol was immunoSEQ multiplex PCR, while the TCRdb copy is restricted to in-frame clones and leaves out a portion. This table holds about 1.5 million clones, over 95% found once. Germline V gene lookup returns CDR1 MNHEY and CDR2 SMNVEV (reference sequence). This CDR3 comprises 16 residues. V was clipped by 6 bases and J by 5 bases; unmatched bases: 8. Sequenced sample: naive CD4+ T cells sorted from blood. Stated subset: CD45RA+ positively selected. The J gene is TRBJ2-5, the V gene TRBV27; 14 bases align to TRBD2. This TCR came from a man aged 25 to 40 in good health. The CDR3 DNA follows: TGTGCCAGCAGGAGACTAGCGGGAGGGGAGTGGGAGACCCAGTACTTC. Translating it yields CASRRLAGGEWETQYF.